This is a list of T cell receptor beta chains from one sample in a study of cytomegalovirus exposure and HLA in healthy donors. Assay used: immunoSEQ multiplex PCR; TCRdb lists only in-frame clones, some missing. The table lists over 65,000 clones, with approximately 1.1% in the top ten. The material sequenced was PBMCs. The receptors come from a woman aged 30 to 39 in good health and CMV-seronegative. Each CDR3 is given with its conserved first and last residue. A D gene is named only where the DNA matches it firmly.

D gene	J gene	V gene	CDR3 DNA	CDR3 protein
NA	TRBJ2-4	TRBV6-1	TGTGCCAGCAGCCCTAGGGCGGGCGGGGACATTCAGTACTTC	CASSPRAGGDIQYF
NA	TRBJ2-5	TRBV18	TGTGCCAGCTCACCACGAACTAGCAATTTAGAGACCCAGTACTTC	CASSPRTSNLETQYF
NA	TRBJ1-1	TRBV5-1	TGCGCCAGCAGCCCGGACACTTACACTGAAGCTTTCTTT	CASSPDTYTEAFF
NA	TRBJ1-3	TRBV6-1	TGTGCCAGCAGTCTTGAATGGGCCTCTGGAAACACCATATATTTT	CASSLEWASGNTIYF
NA	TRBJ2-7	TRBV11-2	TGTGCCAGCAGCTTAGGGCTAGCGTGGGAGCAGTACTTC	CASSLGLAWEQYF
TRBD2	TRBJ2-5	TRBV6-1	TGTGCCAGCAGGACTAGCGGCCAAGAGACCCAGTACTTC	CASRTSGQETQYF
TRBD1	TRBJ1-2	TRBV27	TGTGCCAGCAGTTTAGTGGCAGGGGGCTATGGCTACACCTTC	CASSLVAGGYGYTF
NA	TRBJ1-1	TRBV7-9	TGTGCCAGCAGCTTAAGGGGAGGGGGGAAGGGGACTGAAGCTTTCTTT	CASSLRGGGKGTEAFF
TRBD2	TRBJ2-1	TRBV4-1	TGCGCCAGCAGCCAAGCACTAGCGGAGTACAATGAGCAGTTCTTC	CASSQALAEYNEQFF
NA	TRBJ1-1	TRBV6-1	TGTGCCAGTTTTAAATACAGGGTCACTGAAGCTTTCTTT	CASFKYRVTEAFF